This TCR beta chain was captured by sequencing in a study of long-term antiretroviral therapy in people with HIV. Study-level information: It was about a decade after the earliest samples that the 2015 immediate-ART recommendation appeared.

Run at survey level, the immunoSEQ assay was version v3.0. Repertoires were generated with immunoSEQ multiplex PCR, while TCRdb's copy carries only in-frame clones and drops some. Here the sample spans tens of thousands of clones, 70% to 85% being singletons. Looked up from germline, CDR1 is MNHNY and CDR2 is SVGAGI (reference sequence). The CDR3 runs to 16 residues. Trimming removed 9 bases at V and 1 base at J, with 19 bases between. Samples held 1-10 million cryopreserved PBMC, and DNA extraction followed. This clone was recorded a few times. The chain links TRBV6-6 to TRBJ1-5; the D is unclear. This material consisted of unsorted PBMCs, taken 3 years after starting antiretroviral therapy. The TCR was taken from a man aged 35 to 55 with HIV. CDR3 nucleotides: TGTGCCAGTAGAACGGGAGGGAGACTGAGCAATCAGCCCCAGCATTTT. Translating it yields CASRTGGRLSNQPQHF.